This TCR beta chain appears in the sequencing data of a study of cytomegalovirus exposure and HLA in healthy donors. In the PCR, 60 Vbeta and 13 Jbeta primers were used. Repertoires were generated with immunoSEQ multiplex PCR, while TCRdb's copy carries only in-frame clones and drops some. Of around 40,000 clones in the sample, 65% to 90% are singletons; the top ten hold about 10%. The V end lost 8 bases, the J end lost 0 bases, and 14 bases lay between the germline ends. Per germline, CDR1 ENHRY and CDR2 SYGVKD. CDR3 length: 15 residues. The sequenced sample consisted of PBMCs. This sequence joins TRBV10-3 and TRBJ1-3, with a weak D call TRBD1 (5 bases). The clonotype comes from a woman under 30 in good health and CMV-seropositive. CDR3 protein: CAIAGGVLSGNTIYF. The CDR3 DNA reads as TGTGCCATCGCGGGGGGGGTTCTCTCTGGAAACACCATATATTTT.